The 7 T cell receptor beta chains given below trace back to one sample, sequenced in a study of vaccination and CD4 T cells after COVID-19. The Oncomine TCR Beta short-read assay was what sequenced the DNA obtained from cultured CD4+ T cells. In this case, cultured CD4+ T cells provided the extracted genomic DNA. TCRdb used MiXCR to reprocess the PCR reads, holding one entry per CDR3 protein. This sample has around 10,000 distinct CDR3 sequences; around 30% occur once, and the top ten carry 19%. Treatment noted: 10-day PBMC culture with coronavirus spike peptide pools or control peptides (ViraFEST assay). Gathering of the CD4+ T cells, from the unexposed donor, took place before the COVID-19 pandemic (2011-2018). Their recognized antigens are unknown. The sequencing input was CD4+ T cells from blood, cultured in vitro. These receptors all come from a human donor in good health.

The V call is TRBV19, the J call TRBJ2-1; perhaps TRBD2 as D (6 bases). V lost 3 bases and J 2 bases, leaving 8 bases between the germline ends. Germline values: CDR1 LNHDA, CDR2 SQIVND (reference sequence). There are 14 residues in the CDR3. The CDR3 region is CASSISGTYNEQFF. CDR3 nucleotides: TGTGCCAGTAGTATTAGCGGCACCTACAATGAGCAGTTCTTC.

CDR3 residues: CASSFTSGSSTDTQYF. CDR3 bases: TGTGCCAGCAGCTTCACTAGCGGCTCTAGCACAGATACGCAGTATTTT. The J gene is TRBJ2-3, the V gene TRBV5-4; TRBD2 matches at 8 bases. CDR1 and CDR2 from the germline V gene are SGHNT and YYREEE (reference sequence). This CDR3 spans 16 amino acids. V was pared by 2 bases and J by 0 bases, with 5 bases of the junction left unmatched.

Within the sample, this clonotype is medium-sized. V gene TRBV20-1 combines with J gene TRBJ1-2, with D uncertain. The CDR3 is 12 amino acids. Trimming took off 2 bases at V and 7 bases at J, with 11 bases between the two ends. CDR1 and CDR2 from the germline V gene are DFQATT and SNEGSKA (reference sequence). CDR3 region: CSARIGLAGYTF. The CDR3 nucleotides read TGCAGTGCTAGAATCGGGCTAGCTGGCTACACCTTC.

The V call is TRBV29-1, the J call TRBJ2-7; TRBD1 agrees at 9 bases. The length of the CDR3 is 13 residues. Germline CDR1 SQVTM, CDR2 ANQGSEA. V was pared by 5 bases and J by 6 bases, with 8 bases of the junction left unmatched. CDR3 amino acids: CSVHTGTGSEQYF. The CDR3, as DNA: TGCAGCGTTCACACCGGGACAGGGTCCGAGCAGTACTTC.

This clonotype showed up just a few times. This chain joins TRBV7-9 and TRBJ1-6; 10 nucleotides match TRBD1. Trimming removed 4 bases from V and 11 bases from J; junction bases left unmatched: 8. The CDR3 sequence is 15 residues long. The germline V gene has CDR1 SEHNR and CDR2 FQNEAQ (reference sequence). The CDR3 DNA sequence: TGTGCCAGCAGCTCCTTGGACAGGGGGGATGCACCCCTCCACTTT. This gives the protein CASSSLDRGDAPLHF.

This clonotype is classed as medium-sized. This CDR3 is CATSRVALRGTEAFF. In nucleotides, the CDR3 is TGTGCCACCAGCAGAGTCGCCTTGAGAGGCACTGAAGCTTTCTTT. The V and J genes are TRBV15 and TRBJ1-1, with D unclear. Germline V gene sequence: CDR1 LNHNV, CDR2 YYDKDF (reference sequence). The CDR3 length is 15 residues. Trimming took 1 base from V and 4 from J, leaving 13 bases between them.

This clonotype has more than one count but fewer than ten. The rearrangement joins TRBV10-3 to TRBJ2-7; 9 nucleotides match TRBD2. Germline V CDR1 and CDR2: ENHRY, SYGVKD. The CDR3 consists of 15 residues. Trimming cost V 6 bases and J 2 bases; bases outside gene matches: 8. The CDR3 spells CAIRSGTSPPYEQYF. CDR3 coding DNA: TGTGCCATCAGATCCGGGACTAGCCCCCCCTACGAGCAGTACTTC.